This entry lists 17 T cell receptor beta chains sequenced from one sample in a study of T cells in Graves' hyperthyroidism and ophthalmopathy. Regions amplified from RNA transcripts were the TCR beta CDR3 regions. Researchers ran a first-round RT-PCR on the TCR CDR3 using the HTBI primer set. Using its own MiXCR run on the multiplex PCR reads, TCRdb lists one record per CDR3 protein. The table shows 350,000 or so distinct CDR3 sequences, with around 20% occurring only once. Sequenced: blood. The receptor set was obtained from a woman aged 50 to 65 with Graves' hyperthyroidism.

This clonotype showed up many times. This chain uses TRBV28 with TRBJ1-5; 11 nucleotides agree with TRBD1. Germline V lookup: CDR1 MDHEN, CDR2 SYDVKM. Trimming cost V 4 bases and J 9 bases; bases outside gene matches: 14. This CDR3 comprises 17 residues. CDR3: CASSYSTPGTGGWPQHF. The CDR3 DNA is TGTGCCAGCAGTTACTCGACCCCCGGGACAGGGGGTTGGCCCCAGCATTTT.

This clonotype occurred many times. The J gene is TRBJ2-3, the V gene TRBV10-2, with 9 bases lining up with TRBD2. The V gene's germline CDR1 is WSHSY and CDR2 SAAADI. Trimming at V came to 7 bases and at J to 1 base, leaving 0 bases not matched to a gene. The CDR3 extends over 13 amino acids. The CDR3 coding sequence is TGCGCCAGCAAGCGGGGGGGCACAGATACGCAGTATTTT. Its translation is CASKRGGTDTQYF.

This clonotype was detected ten times or more. V and J are TRBV11-2 and TRBJ2-2, with D unresolved. V lost 5 bases, J lost 2 bases, and 9 bases lay in between. This CDR3 spans 14 amino acids. Germline-derived CDR1 and CDR2 are SGHAT and FQNNGV. The CDR3 bases are TGTGCCAGCAGCCGTACCGATAACACCGGGGAGCTGTTTTTT. It yields the protein CASSRTDNTGELFF.

The sample holds a few counts of this clonotype. This rearrangement joins TRBV2 to TRBJ2-3; 16 bases agree with TRBD2. The CDR3 is made up of 19 amino acids. J was trimmed by 1 base and V by 2 bases; bases with no gene match: 6. Germline values: CDR1 SNHLY, CDR2 FYNNEI. The CDR3 nucleotides are TGTGCCAGCAGTGAAATCGGGACTAGCGGGGGGGGGGGCACAGATACGCAGTATTTT. This codes for CASSEIGTSGGGGTDTQYF.

This clonotype was seen only a few times. This chain uses TRBV6-5 with TRBJ1-2; D perhaps matches TRBD1 (5 bases). The germline gives CDR1 MNHEY, CDR2 SVGAGI. Trimming cost V 0 bases and J 7 bases, with 9 bases left between them. CDR3 length: 13 residues. The CDR3 sequence: CASSYSGGSGYTF. CDR3 in DNA: TGTGCCAGCAGTTACTCGGGGGGTAGTGGCTACACCTTC.

This clonotype was seen a few times. This rearrangement joins TRBV12-3 or TRBV12-4 to TRBJ2-7, with 10 bases identical to TRBD1. This CDR3 spans 12 amino acids. Germline trimming cut 7 bases from V and 7 bases from J; bases unmatched to any gene: 4. The CDR3 is CASTRTGGEQYF. The CDR3 bases are TGTGCCAGCACCAGGACAGGGGGTGAGCAGTACTTC.

V and J are TRBV20-1 and TRBJ1-4; D uncertain. V was pared by 3 bases and J by 3 bases, with 5 bases between. The germline V gene encodes CDR1 DFQATT and CDR2 SNEGSKA (reference sequence). The CDR3 runs 12 residues. The CDR3 coding sequence is TGCAGTGCTAGTGGGGCTAATGAAAAACTGTTTTTT. This gives the protein CSASGANEKLFF.

This clonotype was seen only a few times. The chain carries TRBV11-1 and TRBJ1-2, with D hard to call. The CDR3 totals 12 residues. CDR1 SGHAT and CDR2 FQDESV come from the germline V gene (reference sequence). The V end lost 8 bases, the J end lost 6 bases, and 13 bases lay between the germline ends. The CDR3 is CASGMGVDGYTF. The CDR3 coding sequence is TGTGCCAGCGGTATGGGAGTTGATGGCTACACCTTC.

This clonotype was counted many times. The gene calls are TRBV15 and TRBJ2-7, with a tentative D call TRBD1 (5 bases). V lost 0 bases and J 3 bases, leaving 9 bases between the germline ends. Germline V gene sequence: CDR1 LNHNV, CDR2 YYDKDF (reference sequence). The CDR3 extends over 14 amino acids. In nucleotides, the CDR3 is TGTGCCACCAGCAGAGACAGGGTGAGCTACGAGCAGTACTTC. It specifies CATSRDRVSYEQYF.

Ten or more counts support this clonotype. The chain employs TRBV6-1 and TRBJ1-1; 9 nucleotides align to TRBD1. CDR1 and CDR2 from the germline V gene are MNHNS and SASEGT. V was pared by 6 bases and J by 3 bases, with 11 bases of the junction left unmatched. The CDR3 loop spans 16 amino acids. This CDR3 reads CASRDFTGGKDTEAFF. The CDR3 DNA follows: TGTGCCAGCAGAGATTTCACAGGGGGCAAAGACACTGAAGCTTTCTTT.

This clonotype was seen repeatedly, ten times or more. The chain recombines TRBV5-6 with TRBJ2-5; TRBD1 agrees at 10 bases. Trimming cost V 5 bases and J 5 bases; bases outside gene matches: 12. The CDR3 contains 16 residues. Germline V CDR1 and CDR2: SGHDT, YYEEEE. CDR3 nucleotide sequence: TGTGCCAGCAGTTTCGACGGGACAGGGGATAGCGAGACCCAGTACTTC. The encoded protein is CASSFDGTGDSETQYF.

As regards this clonotype: This could be a read error, since a much larger clone is one nucleotide away. The chain employs TRBV2 and TRBJ2-7; D remains unclear. Germline V lookup: CDR1 SNHLY, CDR2 FYNNEI. Between the trimmed V and J ends, which lost 2 bases and 3 bases, there was a span of 5 bases. This CDR3 is 12 amino acids long. The CDR3 DNA follows: TGTGCCAGCAGTGAATCGATCTACGAGCAGTACTTC. Protein sequence: CASSESIYEQYF.

This clonotype was counted a few times. This sequence joins TRBV7-8 and TRBJ2-3; D call uncertain. The CDR3 length is 15 residues. V lost 1 base, J lost 4 bases, and 12 bases lay in between. Germline V gene data show CDR1 as SGHVS and CDR2 as FQNEAQ. The CDR3 region is CASSLEGPRADTQYF. CDR3 coding DNA: TGTGCCAGCAGCTTAGAGGGCCCTCGGGCAGATACGCAGTATTTT.

The CDR3 region has the DNA TGTGCCAGCAGTTCGGGGACAGTCCCATATGGCTACACCTTC. This gives the protein CASSSGTVPYGYTF. The chain recombines TRBV6-5 with TRBJ1-2, with 7 bases that match TRBD1. Per germline, CDR1 MNHEY and CDR2 SVGAGI. This CDR3 spans 14 amino acids. V lost 4 bases and J lost 5; bases outside the gene matches: 7.

This clonotype was seen a few times. Given a much more abundant clone one base away, this may be a read error. The DNA is omitted, as the CDR3 cannot be located on it reliably, and the CDR3 follows TCRdb's listing. The chain has TRBV24-1 and TRBJ1-2; TRBD1 reflects the table's D call only, with no check against the DNA. From germline, CDR1 is KGHDR and CDR2 SFDVKD. From its first to its last residue, the CDR3 has 14 amino acids. The CDR3 sequence: CATRQVSTNYGCTF.

The chain couples TRBV19 to TRBJ1-5, with 8 bases aligning to TRBD1. The germline V gene has CDR1 LNHDA and CDR2 SQIVND (reference sequence). V shed 3 bases, J shed 3 bases, and the junction held 4 bases outside the gene matches. CDR3 length: 15 amino acids. The CDR3 spells CASSIRGLPNQPQHF. CDR3 DNA: TGTGCCAGTAGTATCAGGGGGCTCCCCAATCAGCCCCAGCATTTT.

The chain joins TRBV5-4 to TRBJ2-6; TRBD1 matches at 8 bases. CDR1 is SGHNT and CDR2 is YYREEE in the germline V gene (reference sequence). V dropped 0 bases and J dropped 1; count of bases not matched to a gene: 9. This CDR3 comprises 19 residues. The CDR3: CASSLEYRGVQSGANVLTF. The DNA of the CDR3 is TGTGCCAGCAGCTTGGAGTACAGGGGGGTTCAGTCTGGGGCCAACGTCCTGACTTTC.